Listed here are 10 T cell receptor beta chains from one sample, sequenced in a study of T cells expressing NK-cell markers. TCRdb reprocessed the 5' RACE reads, with one entry per CDR3 protein and no DNA. The sample holds 500,000 or so distinct CDR3 sequences. Source material: blood T cells: a sorted CD56 or NKG2C T cell subset, CD4+ or CD8+ T cells, or bulk PBMC T cells (not recorded which). Receptor source: a man younger than 35 in good health.

The V gene is TRBV7-3, the J gene TRBJ2-5; TCRdb picks TRBD2, but there is no DNA to check that call. This CDR3 is built from 15 residues. The germline gives CDR1 SGHTA, CDR2 FQGTGA. CDR3 protein: CASSLRPSSQETQYF. The full variable domain, with the rest looked up from reference TRBV7-3 and TRBJ2-5, is GAGVSQTPSNKVTEKGKYVELRCDPISGHTALYWYRQSLGQGPEFLIYFQGTGAADDSGLPNDRFFAVRPEGSVSTLKIQRTERGDSAVYLCASSLRPSSQETQYFGPGTRLLVL.

The chain carries TRBV10-3 and TRBJ2-5; TCRdb gives TRBD1 as the D gene, but with no DNA this cannot be confirmed. The CDR3 contains 15 residues. Germline values: CDR1 ENHRY, CDR2 SYGVKD. The CDR3 is CAISDRDSVKETQYF.

The chain has TRBV5-1 and TRBJ2-3; TCRdb reports TRBD2, a call that lacks DNA to check it against. Germline CDR1 is SGHRS and CDR2 is YFSETQ. The CDR3 loop spans 15 amino acids. The CDR3 sequence is CASSSSGKATDTQYF.

This chain joins TRBV11-2 and TRBJ1-2. The germline V gene encodes CDR1 SGHAT and CDR2 FQNNGV. This CDR3 region has 14 residues. This CDR3 is CASSLSNQNYGYTF.

The V and J genes are TRBV6-1 and TRBJ2-2. The length of the CDR3 is 14 residues. CDR1 is MNHNS and CDR2 is SASEGT in the germline V gene. The CDR3 loop reads CASRKYTLTGELFF.

The chain combines TRBV20-1 with TRBJ1-2; no DNA is available, so the TRBD1 call from TCRdb remains unchecked. This CDR3 is built from 14 residues. Germline CDR1 is DFQATT and CDR2 is SNEGSKA (reference sequence). The CDR3 protein is CSARDPGGDYGYTF.

The V call is TRBV7-6, the J call TRBJ1-2; absent DNA, TCRdb's TRBD1 call cannot be checked. CDR3 length: 15 amino acids. Germline assignment: CDR1 SGHVS and CDR2 FNYEAQ. This CDR3 reads CASSLGRDSNYGYTF.

The V and J genes are TRBV20-1 and TRBJ1-6; TCRdb selects TRBD1, and the lack of DNA leaves this call unchecked. Germline CDR1 reads DFQATT; CDR2 reads SNEGSKA (reference sequence). This CDR3 spans 15 amino acids. The CDR3 is CSARETASYNSPLHF.

This rearrangement joins TRBV6-2 or TRBV6-3 to TRBJ2-1; TCRdb returns TRBD2, unconfirmable since there is no DNA. CDR1 is MNHEY, CDR2 SVGEGT, per germline. This CDR3 is 14 amino acids long. The CDR3 sequence: CASSPLAGGNEQFF.

The rearrangement links TRBV6-5 to TRBJ2-1; checking the TCRdb D call of TRBD1 is not possible without DNA. CDR1 and CDR2 from the germline V gene are MNHEY and SVGAGI. This CDR3 spans 15 amino acids. The CDR3 loop reads CASNKWTGNYNEQFF.